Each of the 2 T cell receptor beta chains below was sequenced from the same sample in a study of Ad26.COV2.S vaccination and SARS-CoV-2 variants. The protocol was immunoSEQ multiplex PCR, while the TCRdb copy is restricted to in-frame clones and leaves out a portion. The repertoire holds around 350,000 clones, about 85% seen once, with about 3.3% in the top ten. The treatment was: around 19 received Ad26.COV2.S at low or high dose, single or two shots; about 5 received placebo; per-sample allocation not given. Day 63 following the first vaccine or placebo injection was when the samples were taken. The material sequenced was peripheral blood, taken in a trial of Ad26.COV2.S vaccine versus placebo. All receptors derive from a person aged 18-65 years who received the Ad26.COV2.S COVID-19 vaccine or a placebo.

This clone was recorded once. DNA for the CDR3: TGCGCCAGCAGCCAAGACTCAGGGATGAACACTGAAGCTTTCTTT. Translated: CASSQDSGMNTEAFF. V is TRBV4-3 and J is TRBJ1-1, with D perhaps matching TRBD1 (5 bases). This CDR3 is built from 15 residues. The germline V gene has CDR1 LGHNA and CDR2 YSLEER. Deletions cut 0 bases from V and 0 bases from J, with 8 bases between.

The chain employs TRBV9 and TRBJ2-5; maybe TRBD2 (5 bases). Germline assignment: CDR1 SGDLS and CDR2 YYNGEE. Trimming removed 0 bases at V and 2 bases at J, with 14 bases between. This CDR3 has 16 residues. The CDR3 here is CASSVDGGTRQETQYF. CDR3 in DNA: TGTGCCAGCAGCGTAGATGGAGGAACAAGGCAAGAGACCCAGTACTTC.